This T cell receptor beta chain was sequenced during a study of T cell repertoires in cytomegalovirus infection. The overall study: Indications of both CMV infection and matching HLA type were provided by public TCR beta signatures.

TCRdb reprocessed the reads via MiXCR and lists one record per CDR3 protein. Found here are approximately 550,000 distinct CDR3 sequences, about 15% of them singletons; the top ten hold about 24%. Germline CDR1 reads SGHNT; CDR2 reads YYREEE (reference sequence). V was clipped by 0 bases and J by 8 bases, with 15 bases between them. The CDR3 is 15 amino acids. Sequenced sample: CD8+ T cells from PBMCs. The chain employs TRBV5-4 and TRBJ2-1, with D hard to call. This TCR came from a human donor in good health (CMV status not recorded). Some clones in this sample may be carry-over from other donors' samples. The CDR3 DNA is TGTGCCAGCAGCTTGGGAGATAGCCTCTGGGATGAGCAGTTCTTC. This encodes CASSLGDSLWDEQFF.